Below are 3 T cell receptor beta chains sequenced from a single sample in a study of Tregs in tolerant kidney transplant recipients. TCRdb keeps only in-frame clones here, not all; method: immunoSEQ multiplex PCR. The table has around 70,000 clones, roughly 92% seen once. The sequencing used CD8+ T cells from blood, collected before the transplant. The source is a human donor who received a combined kidney and bone marrow transplant.

The CDR3 reads CASTAQGEAFF. CDR3 DNA: TGCGCCAGCACCGCGCAGGGTGAAGCTTTCTTT. The chain employs TRBV10-2 and TRBJ1-1; tentative D call: TRBD1 (5 bases). The germline gives CDR1 WSHSY, CDR2 SAAADI. The CDR3 is 11 residues long. V lost 7 bases, J lost 7 bases, and 10 bases lay in between.

This rearrangement joins TRBV7-2 to TRBJ2-7, with D uncertain. Germline CDR1 SGHTA, CDR2 FQGNSA. V was cut by 2 bases and J by 0 bases, with 8 bases left in between. This CDR3 is 14 amino acids long. DNA for the CDR3: TGTGCCAGCAGCTTACTCACAAGCTCCTACGAGCAGTACTTC. Translation: CASSLLTSSYEQYF.

DNA for the CDR3: TGTGCCAGCAGTTACGGGGAGGGACAACAGTTCTTC. It is translated as CASSYGEGQQFF. This chain connects TRBV6-5 to TRBJ2-1; D perhaps matches TRBD2 (7 bases). Germline-derived CDR1 and CDR2 are MNHEY and SVGAGI. The CDR3 covers 12 residues. V was trimmed by 2 bases and J by 13 bases, leaving 12 bases between them.